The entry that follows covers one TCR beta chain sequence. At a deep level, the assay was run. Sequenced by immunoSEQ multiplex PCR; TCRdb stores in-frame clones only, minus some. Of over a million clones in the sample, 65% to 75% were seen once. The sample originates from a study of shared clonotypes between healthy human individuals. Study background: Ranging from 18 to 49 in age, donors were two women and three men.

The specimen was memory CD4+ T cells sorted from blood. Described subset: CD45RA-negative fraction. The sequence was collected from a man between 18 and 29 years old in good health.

This chain's CDR3 is CASSAAGTLAGNTIYF. The DNA for the CDR3 is TGTGCCAGCAGTGCCGCCGGGACCCTGGCTGGAAACACCATATATTTT. The chain recombines TRBV2 with TRBJ1-3; a weak D match, TRBD1 (5 bases). V lost 4 bases to trimming and J lost 2 bases, with 15 bases between them. Germline-derived CDR1 and CDR2 are SNHLY and FYNNEI. CDR3 length: 16 residues.